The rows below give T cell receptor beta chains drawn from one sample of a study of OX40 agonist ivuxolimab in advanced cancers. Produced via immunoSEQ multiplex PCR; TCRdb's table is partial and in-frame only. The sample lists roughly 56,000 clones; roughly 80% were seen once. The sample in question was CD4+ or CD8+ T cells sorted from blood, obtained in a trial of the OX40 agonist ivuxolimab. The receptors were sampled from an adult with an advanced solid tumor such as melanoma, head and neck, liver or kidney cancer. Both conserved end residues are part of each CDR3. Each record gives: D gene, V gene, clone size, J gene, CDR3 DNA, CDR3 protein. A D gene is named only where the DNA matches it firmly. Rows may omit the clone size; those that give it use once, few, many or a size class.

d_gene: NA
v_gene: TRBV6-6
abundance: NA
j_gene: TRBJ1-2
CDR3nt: TGTGCCAGCAGCCCCGGTAGGGCGGCTGGCTATGGCTACACCTTC
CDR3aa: CASSPGRAAGYGYTF

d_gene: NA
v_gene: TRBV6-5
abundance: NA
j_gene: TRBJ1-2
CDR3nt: TGTGCCAGCAGTTACTCGCGGGGGCCCCTACGCGGTGGCTACACCTTC
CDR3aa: CASSYSRGPLRGGYTF

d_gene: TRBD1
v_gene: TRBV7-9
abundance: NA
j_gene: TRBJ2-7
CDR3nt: TGTGCCAGCAGCCAGACGGACAGGAACTACGAGCAGTACTTC
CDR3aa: CASSQTDRNYEQYF

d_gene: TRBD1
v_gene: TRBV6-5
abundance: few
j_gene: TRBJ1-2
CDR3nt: TGTGCCAGCAGTTCTAACAGGGGCCTCAATGGCTACACCTTC
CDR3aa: CASSSNRGLNGYTF

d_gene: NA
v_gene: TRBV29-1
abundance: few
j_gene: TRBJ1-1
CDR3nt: TGCAGCGTTGTTACAGGGAGAGGAATGAACACTGAAGCTTTCTTT
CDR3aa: CSVVTGRGMNTEAFF

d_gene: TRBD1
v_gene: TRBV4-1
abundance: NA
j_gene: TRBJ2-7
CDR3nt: TGCGCCAGCAGCCATCGACAGGGCCCCTACGAGCAGTACTTC
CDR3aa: CASSHRQGPYEQYF

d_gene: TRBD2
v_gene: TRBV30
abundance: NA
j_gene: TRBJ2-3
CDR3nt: TGTGCCTGGGCCGGACTAGCGGGAGCTGCAGATACGCAGTATTTT
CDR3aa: CAWAGLAGAADTQYF

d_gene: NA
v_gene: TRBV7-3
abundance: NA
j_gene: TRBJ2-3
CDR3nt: TGTGCCAGCAGCCCTCGGGGAGAAGATACGCAGTATTTT
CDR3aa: CASSPRGEDTQYF

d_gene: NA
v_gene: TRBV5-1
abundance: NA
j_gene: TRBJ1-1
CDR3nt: TGCGCCAGCAGCTTGGTGGACAGACAGAACACTGAAGCTTTCTTT
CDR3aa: CASSLVDRQNTEAFF

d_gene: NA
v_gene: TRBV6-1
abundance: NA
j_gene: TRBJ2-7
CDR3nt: TGTGCCAGCAGTCCCCGCTCCTACGAGCAGTACTTC
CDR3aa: CASSPRSYEQYF

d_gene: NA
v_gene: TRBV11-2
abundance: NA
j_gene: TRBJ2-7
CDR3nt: TGTGCCAGCAGCTTAGCGCGGCTAGCGTCGTCCTACGAGCAGTACTTC
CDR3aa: CASSLARLASSYEQYF

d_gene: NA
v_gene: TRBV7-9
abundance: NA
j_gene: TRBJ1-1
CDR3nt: TGTGCCAGCAGCTTGAGCACTGGGGGGGCTATCACTGAAGCTTTCTTT
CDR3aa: CASSLSTGGAITEAFF

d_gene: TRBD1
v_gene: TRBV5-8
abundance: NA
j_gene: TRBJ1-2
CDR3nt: TGTGCCAGCAGCTTACGGACAGGGCCATATGGCTACACCTTC
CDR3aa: CASSLRTGPYGYTF

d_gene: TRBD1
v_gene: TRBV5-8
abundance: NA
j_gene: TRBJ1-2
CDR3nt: TGTGCCAGCAGCTTTCTTTTACAGGGGTCGCCTGGATTC
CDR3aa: CASSFLLQGSPGF

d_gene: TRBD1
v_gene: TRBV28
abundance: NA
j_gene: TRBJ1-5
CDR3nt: TGTGCCAGCAGACCGGGACAGGGTGGTCAGCCCCAGCATTTT
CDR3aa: CASRPGQGGQPQHF

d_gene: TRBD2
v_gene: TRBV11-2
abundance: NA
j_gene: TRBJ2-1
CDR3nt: TGTGCCAGCAGCTCCACTAGGACTAGCGGAAACAATGAGCAGTTCTTC
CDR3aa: CASSSTRTSGNNEQFF

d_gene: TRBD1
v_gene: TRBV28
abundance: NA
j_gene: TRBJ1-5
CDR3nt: TGTGCCAGCAGCCCGGGACAGAGAAATCAGCCCCAGCATTTT
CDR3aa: CASSPGQRNQPQHF

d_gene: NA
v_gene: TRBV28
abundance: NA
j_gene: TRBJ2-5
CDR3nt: TGTGCCAGCAAAGGACAGACACCAGGGGAGACCCAGTACTTC
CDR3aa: CASKGQTPGETQYF

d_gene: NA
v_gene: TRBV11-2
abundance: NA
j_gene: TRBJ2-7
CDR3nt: TGTGCCAGCAGCTCCCCCTACATGCAGTACTTC
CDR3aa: CASSSPYMQYF

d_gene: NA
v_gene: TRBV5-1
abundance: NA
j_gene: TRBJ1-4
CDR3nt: TGCGCCAGCGCGCGGGATCGGGGTGAAAAACTGTTTTTT
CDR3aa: CASARDRGEKLFF

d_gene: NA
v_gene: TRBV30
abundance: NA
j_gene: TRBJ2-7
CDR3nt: TGTGCCTGGCAGGGGCTCGCCTACGAGCAGTACTTC
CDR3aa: CAWQGLAYEQYF

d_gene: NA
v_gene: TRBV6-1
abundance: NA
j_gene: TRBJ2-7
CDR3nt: TGTGCCAGCAGGCTAGCGTACGAGCAGTACTTC
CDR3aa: CASRLAYEQYF

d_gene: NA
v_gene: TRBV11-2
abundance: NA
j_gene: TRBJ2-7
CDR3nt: TGTGCCAGCAGCTTAGGAGCAGGGACGACCTACGAGCAGTACTTC
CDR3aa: CASSLGAGTTYEQYF

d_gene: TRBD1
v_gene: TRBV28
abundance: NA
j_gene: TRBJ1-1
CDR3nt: TGTGCCAGCAGACCTGACAGGGGAAGACGGGCTTTCTTT
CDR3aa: CASRPDRGRRAFF

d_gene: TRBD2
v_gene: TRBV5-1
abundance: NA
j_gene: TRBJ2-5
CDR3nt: TGCGCCAGCAGCTTAACTAGCGGATTTCAAGAGACCCAGTACTTC
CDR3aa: CASSLTSGFQETQYF

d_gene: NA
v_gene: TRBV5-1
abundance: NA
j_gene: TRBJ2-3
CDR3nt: TGCGCCAGCAGCTTTAACCGGGCCTCGCTCGCGGGGACAGATACGCAGTATTTT
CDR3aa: CASSFNRASLAGTDTQYF

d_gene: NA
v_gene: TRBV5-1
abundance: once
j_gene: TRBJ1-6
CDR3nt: TGCGCCAGCAGCCTGGCGTCCCTCAGGGAAGGGTCACCCCTCCACTTT
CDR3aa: CASSLASLREGSPLHF

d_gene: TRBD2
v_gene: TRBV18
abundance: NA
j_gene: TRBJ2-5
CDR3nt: TGTGCCAGCTCACCCCGCGGGGGGGTCGGTAGGGAGACCCAGTACTTC
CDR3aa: CASSPRGGVGRETQYF

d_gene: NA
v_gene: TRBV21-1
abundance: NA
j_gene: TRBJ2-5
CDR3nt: TGTGCCAGCAGCAAAACACAGGGGGACGGGACTAGCGGGAGTAGGGAGACCCAGTACTTC
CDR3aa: CASSKTQGDGTSGSRETQYF

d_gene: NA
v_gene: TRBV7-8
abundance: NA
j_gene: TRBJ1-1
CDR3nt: TGTGCCAGCAGCAAGGGGATTGAGCTGAACACTGAAGCTTTCTTT
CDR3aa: CASSKGIELNTEAFF